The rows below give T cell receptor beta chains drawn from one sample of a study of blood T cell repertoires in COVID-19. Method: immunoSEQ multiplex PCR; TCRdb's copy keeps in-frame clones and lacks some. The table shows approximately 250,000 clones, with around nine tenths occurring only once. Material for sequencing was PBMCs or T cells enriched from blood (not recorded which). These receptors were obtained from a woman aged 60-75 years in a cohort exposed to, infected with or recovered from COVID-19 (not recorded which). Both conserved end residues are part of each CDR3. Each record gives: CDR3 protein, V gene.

cdr3_aa: CASSTDRGRGDTQYF
v_call: TRBV11-1

cdr3_aa: CASSFPRGGANEKLFF
v_call: TRBV28

cdr3_aa: CAWKYLNSFGYTF
v_call: TRBV30

cdr3_aa: CASSQRSTGTDTQYF
v_call: TRBV4-3

cdr3_aa: CASRSGGSYEQYF
v_call: TRBV28

cdr3_aa: CAWMTGLSGANVLTF
v_call: TRBV30

cdr3_aa: CAISDPSGTSGRGSYEQYF
v_call: TRBV10-3

cdr3_aa: CASSPLGLGTDTQYF
v_call: TRBV28

cdr3_aa: CASSLARTSGSRHEQYF
v_call: TRBV7-8

cdr3_aa: CASSYSVGVLYF
v_call: TRBV6-5

cdr3_aa: CASSTGDSAGTEAFF
v_call: TRBV5-1

cdr3_aa: CASSLDRGNTIYF
v_call: TRBV12-3/TRBV12-4

cdr3_aa: CASSLLQGPGNTIYF
v_call: TRBV5-6

cdr3_aa: CASSLGWTGGYNEQFF
v_call: TRBV11-2

cdr3_aa: CASSLASGNEQFF
v_call: TRBV5-1

cdr3_aa: CASSQARGQEGATSYEQYF
v_call: TRBV4-3

cdr3_aa: CASRHYRDSALSFYGYTF
v_call: TRBV28

cdr3_aa: CASSLGGQGPYEQYF
v_call: TRBV11-2

cdr3_aa: CASSLNRQGDGYTF
v_call: TRBV7-3

cdr3_aa: CASSVGVARQETQYF
v_call: TRBV9

cdr3_aa: CASSYVIGTGRGETQYF
v_call: TRBV6-2/TRBV6-3

cdr3_aa: CASSHGQNNEQFF
v_call: TRBV19

cdr3_aa: CASSGRARDSYEQYF
v_call: TRBV19

cdr3_aa: CSAWAGGNYGYTF
v_call: TRBV29-1

cdr3_aa: CASSLQQGWDTEAFF
v_call: TRBV28

cdr3_aa: CASSSGQGPLGYTF
v_call: TRBV7-3

cdr3_aa: CAISGGTGDSPLHF
v_call: TRBV10-3

cdr3_aa: CASRKGLAPISYEQYF
v_call: TRBV2

cdr3_aa: CASRETGTGDTQYF
v_call: TRBV25-1

cdr3_aa: CATGDRENTEAFF
v_call: TRBV6-5

cdr3_aa: CASSQSPDYATAYEQYF
v_call: TRBV4-1

cdr3_aa: CASSLDREGEKLFF
v_call: TRBV7-9

cdr3_aa: CASRGEAGAHYGYTF
v_call: TRBV5-1

cdr3_aa: CASSTSYRADTQYF
v_call: TRBV5-1

cdr3_aa: CASSYFRGIF
v_call: TRBV6-5

cdr3_aa: CASSKWLADDNEQFF
v_call: TRBV21-1

cdr3_aa: CASSVEGRGGELFF
v_call: TRBV9

cdr3_aa: CASSYRVDRRNSPLHF
v_call: TRBV7-8

cdr3_aa: CASSAQTSGRGETQYF
v_call: TRBV9

cdr3_aa: CASSPRTQHNEQFF
v_call: TRBV11-2

cdr3_aa: CASSRGRDTQYF
v_call: TRBV6-2/TRBV6-3

cdr3_aa: CASKSERHNNEQFF
v_call: TRBV10-2

cdr3_aa: CASSLSGDQPQHF
v_call: TRBV28

cdr3_aa: CASSSGTSGTGELFF
v_call: TRBV5-1

cdr3_aa: CASSLDGRSEQFF
v_call: TRBV5-4

cdr3_aa: CASSAQETQYF
v_call: TRBV10-2

cdr3_aa: CASRGIPGDSPLHF
v_call: TRBV2

cdr3_aa: CASSLTGDRDQPQHF
v_call: TRBV9

cdr3_aa: CASSPSGTRTDTQYF
v_call: TRBV7-2

cdr3_aa: CASSLGDREWQYF
v_call: TRBV28

cdr3_aa: CASSLVEWAGRHGGYTF
v_call: TRBV7-3

cdr3_aa: CASSPSGRTVYEQYF
v_call: TRBV28

cdr3_aa: CASSAGTSGRSEQFF
v_call: TRBV28

cdr3_aa: CASSIGQGLNQPQHF
v_call: TRBV7-9

cdr3_aa: CASSGPGTGQETQYF
v_call: TRBV19

cdr3_aa: CASDASSQETQYF
v_call: TRBV28

cdr3_aa: CASSVRYEQFF
v_call: TRBV2

cdr3_aa: CASTRTGVGNTIYF
v_call: TRBV6-5

cdr3_aa: CASSPGNLAGLGEQFF
v_call: TRBV18

cdr3_aa: CASSPGDHSGNTIYF
v_call: TRBV7-2